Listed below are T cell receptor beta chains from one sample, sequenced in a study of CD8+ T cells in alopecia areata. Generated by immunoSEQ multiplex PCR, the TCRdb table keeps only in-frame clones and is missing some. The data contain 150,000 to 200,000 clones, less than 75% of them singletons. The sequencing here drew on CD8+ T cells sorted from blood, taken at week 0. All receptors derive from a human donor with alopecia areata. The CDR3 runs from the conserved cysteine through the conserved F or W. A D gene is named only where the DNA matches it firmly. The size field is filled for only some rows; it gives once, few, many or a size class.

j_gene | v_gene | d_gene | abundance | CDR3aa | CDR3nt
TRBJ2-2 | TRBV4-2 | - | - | CASSQGWTGELFF | TGTGCCAGCAGCCAAGGTTGGACCGGGGAGCTGTTTTTT
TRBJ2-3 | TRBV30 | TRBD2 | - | CAWSVLGAGTTDTQYF | TGTGCCTGGAGTGTACTCGGAGCGGGGACCACAGATACGCAGTATTTT
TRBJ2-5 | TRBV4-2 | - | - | CASSQGDAGVETQYF | TGTGCCAGCAGCCAAGGGGATGCAGGGGTAGAGACCCAGTACTTC
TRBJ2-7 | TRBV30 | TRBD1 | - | CAWSLDRAYEQYF | TGTGCCTGGAGCCTGGACAGGGCCTACGAGCAGTACTTC
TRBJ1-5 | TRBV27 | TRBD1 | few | CASSLGQDRNQPQHF | TGTGCCAGCAGTCTCGGACAGGACCGCAATCAGCCCCAGCATTTT
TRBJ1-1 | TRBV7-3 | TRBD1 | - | CASSLSGTGTEAFF | TGTGCCAGCAGCTTATCGGGGACAGGGACTGAAGCTTTCTTT
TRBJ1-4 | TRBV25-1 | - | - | CASSEWMGTGEKLFF | TGTGCCAGCAGTGAATGGATGGGAACGGGTGAAAAACTGTTTTTT
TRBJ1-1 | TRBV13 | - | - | CASSLVINSEAFF | TGTGCCAGCAGCTTAGTGATAAACTCTGAAGCTTTCTTT
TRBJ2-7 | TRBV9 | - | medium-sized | CASSVASEQYF | TGTGCCAGCAGCGTAGCTAGCGAGCAGTACTTC
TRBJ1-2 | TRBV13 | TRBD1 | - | CASSGQGQEAGSYTF | TGTGCCAGCAGCGGACAGGGACAGGAGGCGGGGAGCTACACCTTC
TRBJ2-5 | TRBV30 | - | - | CAWSAGPSPETQYF | TGTGCCTGGAGTGCGGGCCCAAGCCCAGAGACCCAGTACTTC
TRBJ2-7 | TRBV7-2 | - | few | CASSQRGASSYEQYF | TGTGCCAGCAGCCAAAGGGGGGCCAGCTCCTACGAGCAGTACTTC
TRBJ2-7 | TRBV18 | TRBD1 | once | CASSPIGQVYEQYF | TGTGCCAGCTCACCTATAGGACAGGTCTACGAGCAGTACTTC
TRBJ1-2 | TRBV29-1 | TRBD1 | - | CSIPGQGLGYTF | TGCAGTATACCGGGACAGGGGCTCGGCTACACCTTC
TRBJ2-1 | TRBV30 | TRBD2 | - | CAWRSGLAGDEQFF | TGTGCCTGGAGAAGTGGACTAGCGGGGGATGAGCAGTTCTTC
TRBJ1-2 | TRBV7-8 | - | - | CASSLAQQAPNYGYTF | TGTGCCAGCAGCTTAGCGCAACAGGCTCCTAACTATGGCTACACCTTC
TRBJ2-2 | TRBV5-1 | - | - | CASSSPRAGELFF | TGCGCCAGCAGCTCTCCCCGAGCCGGGGAGCTGTTTTTT
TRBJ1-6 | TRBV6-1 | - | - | CASGSGPYNSPLHF | TGTGCCAGCGGTTCGGGACCGTATAATTCACCCCTCCACTTT
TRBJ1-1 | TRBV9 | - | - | CASSVYGVPNTEAFF | TGTGCCAGCAGCGTTTATGGGGTGCCGAACACTGAAGCTTTCTTT
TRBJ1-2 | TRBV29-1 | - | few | CSVEDLQRVEDTGPSYGYTF | TGCAGCGTTGAAGATCTTCAGAGGGTTGAGGATACAGGGCCCAGCTATGGCTACACCTTC
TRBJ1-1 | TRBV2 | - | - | CASSGREAFF | TGTGCCAGCTCTGGTAGGGAAGCTTTCTTT
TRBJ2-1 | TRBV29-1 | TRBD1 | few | CSVEDRGQGAFNEQFF | TGCAGCGTTGAAGATCGGGGACAGGGGGCCTTCAATGAGCAGTTCTTC
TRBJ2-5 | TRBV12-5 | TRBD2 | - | CASGFGAGAETQYF | TGTGCTAGTGGTTTTGGAGCGGGGGCGGAGACCCAGTACTTC
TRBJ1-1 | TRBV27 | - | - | CATRRGFESFF | TGTGCCACACGTCGGGGCTTTGAATCTTTCTTT
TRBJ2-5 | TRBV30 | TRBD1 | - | CAWSPGQQETQYF | TGTGCCTGGAGCCCGGGACAGCAAGAGACCCAGTACTTC
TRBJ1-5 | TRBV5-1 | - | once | CASSLDSGQPQHF | TGCGCCAGCAGCTTGGACAGTGGCCAGCCCCAGCATTTT
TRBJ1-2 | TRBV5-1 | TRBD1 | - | CASSPGTGGSNYGYTF | TGCGCCAGCAGCCCCGGGACAGGAGGATCTAACTATGGCTACACCTTC
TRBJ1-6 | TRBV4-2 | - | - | CASSQGLSPLHF | TGTGCCAGCAGCCAAGGTCTTTCACCCCTCCACTTT
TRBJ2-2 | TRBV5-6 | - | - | CASSLGPYTGELFF | TGTGCCAGCAGCTTGGGACCTTACACCGGGGAGCTGTTTTTT
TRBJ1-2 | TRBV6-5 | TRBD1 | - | CASSSDRGPAGYGYTF | TGTGCCAGCAGTTCCGACAGGGGGCCCGCTGGCTATGGCTACACCTTC
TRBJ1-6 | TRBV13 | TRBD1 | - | CASSLAGTGMNSPLHF | TGTGCCAGCAGCTTAGCCGGGACAGGGATGAATTCACCCCTCCACTTT
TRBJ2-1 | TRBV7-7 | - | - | CASSLAASHNEQFF | TGTGCCAGCAGCTTAGCGGCCAGCCACAATGAGCAGTTCTTC
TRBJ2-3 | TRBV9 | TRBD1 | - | CASSLGTGGADTQYF | TGTGCCAGCAGCCTCGGGACAGGGGGAGCAGATACGCAGTATTTT
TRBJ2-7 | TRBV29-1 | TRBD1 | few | CSVEDLGGQGHSYEQYF | TGCAGCGTTGAAGATCTGGGTGGACAGGGCCACTCCTACGAGCAGTACTTC
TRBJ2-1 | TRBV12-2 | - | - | CASRLVGQYNEQFF | TGTGCAAGTCGCTTAGTTGGGCAGTACAATGAGCAGTTCTTC
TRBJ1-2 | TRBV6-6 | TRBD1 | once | CASSYLGDRPDGYTF | TGTGCCAGCAGTTACCTAGGGGACAGGCCAGACGGCTACACCTTC
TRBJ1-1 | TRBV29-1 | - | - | CSVEGSPLGDTEAFF | TGCAGCGTTGAAGGTTCACCGCTCGGGGACACTGAAGCTTTCTTT
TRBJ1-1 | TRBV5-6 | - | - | CASSFTSNTEAFF | TGTGCCAGCAGCTTTACATCGAACACTGAAGCTTTCTTT
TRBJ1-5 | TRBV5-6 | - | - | CASSLEGLGNQPQHF | TGTGCCAGCAGCTTGGAGGGACTTGGCAATCAGCCCCAGCATTTT
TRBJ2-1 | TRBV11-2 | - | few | CASSLVAVNNEQFF | TGTGCCAGCAGCTTAGTAGCGGTAAACAATGAGCAGTTCTTC
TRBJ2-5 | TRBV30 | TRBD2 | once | CAWSVYSGAAQETQYF | TGTGCCTGGAGTGTTTATAGCGGGGCCGCTCAAGAGACCCAGTACTTC
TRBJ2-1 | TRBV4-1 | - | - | CASSPRGQYNEQFF | TGCGCCAGCAGCCCCCGAGGACAATACAATGAGCAGTTCTTC
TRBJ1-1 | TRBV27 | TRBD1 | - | CASSASRGLNTEAFF | TGTGCCAGCAGTGCATCCAGGGGGCTGAACACTGAAGCTTTCTTT
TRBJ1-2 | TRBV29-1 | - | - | CSAQTSPTEIEAF | TGCAGCGCTCAAACCTCTCCGACAGAGATAGAGGCCTTC
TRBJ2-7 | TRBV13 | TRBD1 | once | CASSLGGQGSYEQYF | TGTGCCAGCAGCTTAGGAGGACAGGGGTCCTACGAGCAGTACTTC
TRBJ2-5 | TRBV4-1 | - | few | CASSRGGYEETQYF | TGCGCCAGCAGCCGAGGGGGATATGAAGAAACCCAGTACTTC
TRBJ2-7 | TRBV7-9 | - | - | CASSLGGGDEQYF | TGTGCCAGCAGCTTAGGCGGGGGCGACGAGCAGTACTTC
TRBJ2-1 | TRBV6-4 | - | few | CASSVEAGRPNEQFF | TGTGCCAGCAGTGTCGAGGCGGGACGGCCCAATGAGCAGTTCTTC
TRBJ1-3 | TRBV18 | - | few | CASSPYSPDTIYF | TGTGCCAGCTCACCTTACTCTCCAGACACCATATATTTT
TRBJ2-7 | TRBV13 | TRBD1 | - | CASSPTGSGYEQYF | TGTGCCAGCAGCCCGACAGGGTCAGGCTACGAGCAGTACTTC
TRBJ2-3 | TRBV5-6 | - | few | CASSLVRTQYF | TGTGCCAGCAGCTTGGTACGGACGCAGTATTTT
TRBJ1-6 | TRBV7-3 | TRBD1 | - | CASSLTGTGSPLHF | TGTGCCAGCAGCTTAACCGGGACAGGGTCACCCCTCCACTTT
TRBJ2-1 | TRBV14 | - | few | CASGVGGEQFF | TGTGCCAGCGGCGTCGGCGGGGAGCAGTTCTTC
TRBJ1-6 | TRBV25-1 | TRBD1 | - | CASSEKRIGTGDSPLHF | TGTGCCAGCAGTGAAAAACGTATCGGGACAGGGGATTCACCCCTCCACTTT
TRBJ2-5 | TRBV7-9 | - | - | CASSLRPRPGGEETQYF | TGTGCCAGCAGCCTCCGACCCAGGCCAGGAGGTGAGGAGACCCAGTACTTC
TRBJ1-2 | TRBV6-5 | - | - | CASSVQGMAYGYTF | TGTGCCAGCAGCGTACAGGGAATGGCGTATGGCTACACCTTC
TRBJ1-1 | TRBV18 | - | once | CASSPSYVAEAFF | TGTGCCAGCTCACCAAGTTATGTGGCTGAAGCTTTCTTT
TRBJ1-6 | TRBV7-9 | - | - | CASSRDLSPLHF | TGTGCCAGCAGCCGCGACTTGTCCCCCCTCCACTTT
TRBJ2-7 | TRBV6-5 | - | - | CASSFGQSSYEQYF | TGTGCCAGCAGCTTCGGACAGAGCTCCTACGAGCAGTACTTC